Following are 9 T cell receptor beta chains from one sample sequenced in a study of breast tumors, draining lymph nodes, adjacent tissues. Breast cancer patients provided tissue from their axillary draining lymph nodes. TCRdb fed the multiplex PCR reads into MiXCR, producing one record per CDR3 protein. The sample has around 190,000 distinct CDR3 sequences; 33% are singletons. Material for sequencing was axillary lymph node tissue. Every receptor here comes from a female donor with breast cancer. Some clones in this sample may be carry-over from other donors' samples.

This clonotype was seen at least ten times. The J gene is TRBJ2-1, the V gene TRBV4-1; D is uncertain. V lost 1 base to trimming and J lost 8 bases, with 9 bases between them. There are 13 residues in the CDR3. Per germline, CDR1 MGHRA and CDR2 YSYEKL. CDR3 amino acids: CASSQVPPYEQFF. The DNA of the CDR3 is TGCGCCAGCAGCCAAGTCCCCCCCTATGAGCAGTTCTTC.

This clonotype turned up a few times. The chain recombines TRBV29-1 with TRBJ1-1, with D hard to call. Germline-derived CDR1 and CDR2 are SQVTM and ANQGSEA. This CDR3 region has 10 residues. V lost 3 bases, J lost 3 bases, and 2 bases lay in between. The CDR3 nucleotides read TGCAGCGTTGAGGACACTGAAGCTTTCTTT. Amino acid sequence: CSVEDTEAFF.

On this clonotype: Possible read error: a much larger clone is one base away. The rearrangement uses TRBV20-1 and TRBJ2-1; 14 nucleotides match TRBD2. The CDR3 has 14 amino acids. The V gene end was trimmed by 6 bases and the J gene end by 9 bases; junction bases not matched to a gene: 7. Germline CDR1 DFQATT, CDR2 SNEGSKA (reference sequence). The CDR3 DNA reads as TGCAGTGCCTGGACTAGCGGGGGGAGCACTGAGCAGTTCTTC. Amino acids: CSAWTSGGSTEQFF.

The V gene is TRBV7-6, the J gene TRBJ2-4; D might be TRBD1 (5 bases). Germline assignment: CDR1 SGHVS and CDR2 FNYEAQ. V shed 3 bases and J shed 7 bases, with 13 bases lying between them. This CDR3 has 14 amino acids. The chain's CDR3 is CASSLTESGNIQYF. The CDR3 DNA reads as TGTGCCAGCAGCTTGACAGAGTCAGGGAACATTCAGTACTTC.

This clonotype was observed once. One end of the junction varies from germline; a read error may be responsible. V is TRBV9 and J is TRBJ1-1, with a possible D match to TRBD1 (6 bases). The CDR3 runs to 13 residues. CDR1 SGDLS and CDR2 YYNGEE come from the germline V gene. The CDR3 protein is CASSLGGWTEALF. CDR3 DNA sequence: TGTGCCAGCAGCCTGGGGGGCTGGACTGAAGCTCTCTTT.

Points on this clonotype: At one of its ends the junction is not consistent with the germline gene, which may arise from a read error. The chain recombines TRBV6-5 with TRBJ1-2; D is unclear. The CDR3 has 17 residues. The germline CDR1 and CDR2 sequences are MNHEY and SVGAGI. The DNA of the CDR3 is TGTGCCAGCAGTCACTCGATGGATACCCCAGCTAACTATGGCTACACCTTC. It codes for CASSHSMDTPANYGYTF.

V gene TRBV27 combines with J gene TRBJ2-7; 9 bases align to TRBD1. The junction had 11 bases not matched to a gene; V was cut back by 4 bases and J by 4 bases. Per germline, CDR1 MNHEY and CDR2 SMNVEV (reference sequence). This CDR3 contains 16 residues. The CDR3 region is CASSYQLRDRDYEQYF. Here the CDR3 DNA reads TGTGCCAGCAGTTACCAACTCCGGGACAGGGATTACGAGCAGTACTTC.

This clonotype was detected many times. This chain links TRBV10-3 with TRBJ1-2; D is ambiguous. The CDR3 has 16 residues. Trimming shortened V by 0 bases and J by 2 bases, and 13 bases separated the two germline ends. Germline V gene sequence: CDR1 ENHRY, CDR2 SYGVKD. For the CDR3, the DNA is TGTGCCATCAGTGAGTCCTTTTCGTTCAGAAACTATGGCTACACCTTC. It specifies CAISESFSFRNYGYTF.

The chain joins TRBV29-1 to TRBJ1-4, with D unclear. CDR1 is SQVTM and CDR2 is ANQGSEA in the germline V gene. V gave up 4 bases and J gave up 2 bases, with 11 bases separating them. The CDR3 totals 14 residues. The CDR3 sequence is CSVVLAGTNEKLFF. The CDR3 nucleotides read TGCAGCGTTGTGCTAGCGGGTACTAATGAAAAACTGTTTTTT.